The sequence of this T cell receptor (beta chain) was determined in a study of CD8 T cells in Susac syndrome (dated 2019 in TCRdb). About the study as a whole: Of the Susac syndrome patients who were sequenced, 5 or 6 had clinically active disease and roughly 8 were in clinical remission. Susac syndrome patients were therapy-naive, on corticosteroids (some also receiving IVIg), or on IVIg alone at blood withdrawal. Whether CD8+ T cell activation and differentiation in Susac syndrome was antigen driven was tested using repertoire sequencing.

Peripheral blood CD8+ and CD4+ T cells from healthy donors, Susac syndrome patients and multiple sclerosis patients were profiled using high-throughput TCR beta sequencing. Recently defined diagnostic criteria for definite or probable disease were met by the Susac syndrome patients. Bulk CD8+ and CD4+ T cells were purified magnetically by negative isolation, whereas CD8+ TEMRA cells were enriched by FACS. Blood was drawn into EDTA tubes, processed within 24 hours, and PBMCs were isolated by density gradient centrifugation. PBMCs intended for TCR sequencing were cryopreserved in liquid nitrogen and were subsequently thawed in a 37 degrees C water bath. A purity of at least 90% was achieved for sorted or isolated CD4+, CD8+ and CD8+ TEMRA cells. The junction carries 8 bases between V and J, which are trimmed by 3 bases and 5 bases respectively. Measured from the cysteine to the phenylalanine, the CDR3 is 13 residues long. This entry keeps only the CDR3 DNA: 39 bases, framed from base 1. CDR1 and CDR2 are read off the germline V gene as SGHRS and YFSETQ.

Findings and caveats that apply to the study as a whole: The TCR sequencing and HLA analysis was acknowledged to have included a relatively small number of individuals. In patients with Susac syndrome, the CD4+ T cell repertoire showed no detectable clonal expansion.

RNA was extracted with the RNeasy kit and 0.5 to 1 ug was reverse transcribed using random hexamers. TCR beta CDR3 regions were amplified with the immunoSEQ multiplex PCR assay covering 54 Vbeta and 13 Jbeta segments. PCR amplification bias was corrected using a synthetic template baseline for primer optimization and computational correction. For the original study's pipeline: Reads were annotated to V, D and J genes per IMGT and analyzed with immunoSEQ Analyzer, keeping only productive sequences. To calculate clonality, Shannon entropy was normalized by log2 of the number of productive unique sequences and then subtracted from one. For each patient and control, public and private clones were evaluated among the 100 most prevalent clones. Clones were defined as Susac-specific when absent from the healthy and MS cohorts, from about 1,100 published viral clones and from other ImmuneACCESS disease sequences. TCRdb's own reprocessing of the public reads used fastp at Q25 and MiXCR and kept productive beta chains. Every entry covers one CDR3 protein and lists the most common genes and DNA from its rows. V and J calls and clone size were set by TCRdb, not the authors. Across this sample there are some 160,000 distinct CDR3 sequences, with under 97% seen only once. The ten top clones hold 0.065% to 0.095% of the sample.

On this clonotype itself: The target of this receptor is not known. No much larger clonotype is one base removed from it; base qualities were not supplied.

Sequences were obtained from CD4+ T cells from PBMCs. The chain was built from TRBV5-1 and TRBJ2-2, and possibly TRBD1, on 5 matching bases. The sequence derives from a human donor with Susac syndrome. The CDR3 in this case is CASSSRVTGELFF. The nucleotide sequence is given as TGCGCCAGCAGCTCCAGGGTAACCGGGGAGCTGTTTTTT.